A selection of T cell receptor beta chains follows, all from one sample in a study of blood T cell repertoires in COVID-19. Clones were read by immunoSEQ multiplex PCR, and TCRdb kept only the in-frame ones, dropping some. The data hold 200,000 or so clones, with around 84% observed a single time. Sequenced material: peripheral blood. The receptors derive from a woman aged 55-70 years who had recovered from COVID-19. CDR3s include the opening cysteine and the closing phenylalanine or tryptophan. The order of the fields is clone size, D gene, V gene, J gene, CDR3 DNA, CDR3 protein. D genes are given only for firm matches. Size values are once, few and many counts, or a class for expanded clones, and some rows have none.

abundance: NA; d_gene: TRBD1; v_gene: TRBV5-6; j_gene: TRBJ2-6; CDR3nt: TGTGCCAGCAGCTTGAGGAGACAGGGGGCGAGGGGGGCCAACGTCCTGACTTTC; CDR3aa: CASSLRRQGARGANVLTF
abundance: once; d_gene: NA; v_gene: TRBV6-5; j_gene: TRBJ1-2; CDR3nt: TGTGCCATCGGTCCCCCAGGGGACTATGGCTACACCTTC; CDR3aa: CAIGPPGDYGYTF
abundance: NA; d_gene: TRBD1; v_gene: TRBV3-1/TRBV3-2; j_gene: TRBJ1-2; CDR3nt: TGTGCCAGCAGCCCTAGACAGGGTATCTATGGCTACACCTTC; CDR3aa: CASSPRQGIYGYTF
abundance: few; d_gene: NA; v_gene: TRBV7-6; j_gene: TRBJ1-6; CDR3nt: TGTGCCAGCAGCTTGAGACAGGCCAATTCACCCCTCCACTTT; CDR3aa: CASSLRQANSPLHF
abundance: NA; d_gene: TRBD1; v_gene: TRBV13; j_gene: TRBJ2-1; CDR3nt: TGTGCCAGCAGCTTAGGCCATTTGACAGGGAATGAGCAGTTCTTC; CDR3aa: CASSLGHLTGNEQFF
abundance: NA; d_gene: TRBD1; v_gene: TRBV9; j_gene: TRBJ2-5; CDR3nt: TGTGCCAGCAGCGTAGACCCGAGGGGGCGCGAGACCCAGTACTTC; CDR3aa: CASSVDPRGRETQYF
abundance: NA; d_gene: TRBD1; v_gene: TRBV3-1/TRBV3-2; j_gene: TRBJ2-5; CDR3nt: TGTGCCAGCAGCCCGGCTAGAGGACAGGGGCGAGAGACCCAGTACTTC; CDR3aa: CASSPARGQGRETQYF
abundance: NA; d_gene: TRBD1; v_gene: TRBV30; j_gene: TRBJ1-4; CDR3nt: TGTGCCTGGGGACAGGGGGTGGAAAAACTGTTTTTT; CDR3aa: CAWGQGVEKLFF
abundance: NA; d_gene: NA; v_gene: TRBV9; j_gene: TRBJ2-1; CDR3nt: TGTGCCAGCAGCTCGACGAATCTACAGGAATACAATGAGCAGTTCTTC; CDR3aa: CASSSTNLQEYNEQFF
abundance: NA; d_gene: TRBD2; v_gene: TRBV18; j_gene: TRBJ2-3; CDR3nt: TGTGCCAGCTCACTCACGGGGGGGCCATCAGATACGCAGTATTTT; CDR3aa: CASSLTGGPSDTQYF
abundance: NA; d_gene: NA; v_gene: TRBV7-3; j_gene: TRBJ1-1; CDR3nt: TGTGCCAGCAGCTTAAGTCAGGGGCACACTGAAGCTTTCTTT; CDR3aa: CASSLSQGHTEAFF
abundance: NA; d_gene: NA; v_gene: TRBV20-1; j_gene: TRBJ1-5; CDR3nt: TGCAGTGCTAGTTCAGGGAATCAGCCCCAGCATTTT; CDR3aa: CSASSGNQPQHF
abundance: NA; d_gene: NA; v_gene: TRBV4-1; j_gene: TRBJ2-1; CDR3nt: TGCGCCAGCAGCCAGAGGGACACGTACAATGAGCAGTTCTTC; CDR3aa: CASSQRDTYNEQFF
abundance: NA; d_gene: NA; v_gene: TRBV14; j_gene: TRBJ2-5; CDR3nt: TGTGCCAGCAGCCAAGGCTCAGGGGTCCAAGAGACCCAGTACTTC; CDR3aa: CASSQGSGVQETQYF
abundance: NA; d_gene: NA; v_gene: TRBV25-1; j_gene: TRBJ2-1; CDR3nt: TGTGCCAGCCGAGGGCTGGGCTCCTACAATGAGCAGTTCTTC; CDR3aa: CASRGLGSYNEQFF